The 31 T cell receptor beta chains in this list originate from one sample, sequenced in a study of cytomegalovirus exposure and HLA in healthy donors (dated by TCRdb to 2016 to 2017). The library was generated by the immunoSEQ multiplex PCR assay. For the multiplex PCR, a mixture combining 60 forward primers for TCR Vbeta segments and 13 reverse primers for TCR Jbeta segments was used. TCRdb took this table from immuneACCESS and kept in-frame rearrangements with V and J called. Such tables lack part of the clones; where checked against another copy, unresolved V genes explain under half of the gap, and the rest is unexplained. The sample has fewer than 55,000 clones on record, about 71% of them singletons. Of the sample, under 25% falls within the top ten clones. Material: PBMCs. The receptors derive from a woman in her forties or fifties in good health and CMV-seropositive.

V and J are TRBV7-2 and TRBJ2-2; TRBD2 matches 9 bases. The CDR3 sequence is 17 residues long. From germline, CDR1 is SGHTA and CDR2 FQGNSA. V was clipped by 5 bases and J by 3 bases; unmatched bases: 10. CDR3 region: CASSPGGGGRDTGELFF. CDR3 bases: TGTGCCAGCAGCCCAGGGGGGGGCGGGAGGGACACCGGGGAGCTGTTTTTT.

This chain uses TRBV30 with TRBJ2-5; TRBD2 matches 14 bases. This CDR3 comprises 19 residues. Germline V gives CDR1 GTSNPN, CDR2 SVGIG (reference sequence). Trimming at V came to 0 bases and at J to 1 base, leaving 10 bases not matched to a gene. CDR3 in DNA: TGTGCCTGGAGTGTACCGACTAGCGGGAGGGGGGGGGCCCAAGAGACCCAGTACTTC. Amino acids: CAWSVPTSGRGGAQETQYF.

The gene calls are TRBV7-2 and TRBJ2-5; the D gene is possibly TRBD2 (6 bases). The CDR3 is 16 amino acids. The V gene's germline CDR1 is SGHTA and CDR2 FQGNSA. V gave up 2 bases and J gave up 0 bases, with 13 bases separating them. Here the CDR3 DNA reads TGTGCCAGCAGCTTACGGGGGAAACAGTACCAAGAGACCCAGTACTTC. As protein: CASSLRGKQYQETQYF.

The CDR3 nucleotides are TGTGCCAGCAGACCGGGACTAGCGGGGACCCTCTACGAGCAGTACTTC. Its translation: CASRPGLAGTLYEQYF. V usage is TRBV28 and J usage is TRBJ2-7; TRBD2 agrees at 13 bases. The junction had 8 bases not matched to a gene; V was cut back by 6 bases and J by 3 bases. This CDR3 region has 16 residues. CDR1 MDHEN and CDR2 SYDVKM come from the germline V gene.

V usage is TRBV5-1 and J usage is TRBJ1-1; a weak D match, TRBD1 (6 bases). V was shortened by 1 base and J by 4 bases, with 11 bases between the two germline ends. The CDR3 totals 14 residues. Germline lookup yields CDR1 SGHRS and CDR2 YFSETQ. CDR3 coding DNA: TGCGCCAGCAGCTTGAACAGGGAGGGCACTGAAGCTTTCTTT. Its protein is CASSLNREGTEAFF.

The V gene is TRBV4-3, the J gene TRBJ2-7; TRBD1 matches 8 bases. V trimming: 1 base; J trimming: 2 bases; junction bases outside the gene matches: 7. Germline CDR1 LGHNA, CDR2 YSLEER. CDR3 length equals 16 residues. The DNA of the CDR3 is TGCGCCAGCAGCCAAGGCCCCTCGGACAGGGCCTACGAGCAGTACTTC. It specifies CASSQGPSDRAYEQYF.

The chain employs TRBV5-6 and TRBJ1-2; D not certain. This CDR3 contains 13 residues. V gave up 1 base and J gave up 4 bases, with 8 bases separating them. Germline V gene lookup returns CDR1 SGHDT and CDR2 YYEEEE. CDR3 bases: TGTGCCAGCAGCTTGCAGGTCTTCTATGGCTACACCTTC. Amino acids: CASSLQVFYGYTF.

This clone was recorded once. V and J are TRBV7-9 and TRBJ2-1; TRBD2 matches at 13 bases. Germline lookup yields CDR1 SEHNR and CDR2 FQNEAQ (reference sequence). V was clipped by 1 base and J by 5 bases; unmatched bases: 8. The CDR3 is 18 residues long. The DNA of the CDR3 is TGTGCCAGCAGCTTAGAGAGGACTAGCGGGAGTTATGACAATGAGCAGTTCTTC. It specifies CASSLERTSGSYDNEQFF.

The chain couples TRBV7-8 to TRBJ2-7, with D hard to call. V lost 0 bases and J lost 1, with 7 bases in between. The CDR3 spans 14 residues. Germline V gene data show CDR1 as SGHVS and CDR2 as FQNEAQ. CDR3 amino acids: CASSLAYPSYEQYF. In nucleotides, the CDR3 is TGTGCCAGCAGCTTAGCCTACCCGTCCTACGAGCAGTACTTC.

The chain has TRBV19 and TRBJ1-2, with TRBD1 matching 12 bases. The CDR3 covers 15 residues. Germline-derived CDR1 and CDR2 are LNHDA and SQIVND (reference sequence). The V and J ends lost 7 bases and 7 bases, in that order; junction bases with no gene match: 10. The DNA of the CDR3 is TGTGCCAGTACCCTTGCCGGGACAGGGGGCTCTGGCTACACCTTC. Translation: CASTLAGTGGSGYTF.

CDR3 amino acids: CATSPKDTRGLGGYTF. In DNA form, the CDR3 reads TGTGCCACCAGCCCGAAGGATACACGGGGTTTAGGTGGCTACACCTTC. V is TRBV15 and J is TRBJ1-2; D gene uncertain. Germline V lookup: CDR1 LNHNV, CDR2 YYDKDF (reference sequence). This CDR3 is built from 16 residues. With 5 bases removed from V and 7 bases from J, the gap between germline ends came to 23 bases. Complete variable domain (other parts from reference TRBV15 and TRBJ1-2): DAMVIQNPRYQVTQFGKPVTLSCSQTLNHNVMYWYQQKSSQAPKLLFHYYDKDFNNEADTPDNFQSRRPNTSFCFLDIRSPGLGDTAMYLCATSPKDTRGLGGYTFGSGTRLTVV.

The V gene is TRBV6-1, the J gene TRBJ1-5, with 7 positions matching TRBD1. CDR1 is MNHNS, CDR2 SASEGT, per germline. The CDR3 sequence is 15 residues long. The ends lost 9 bases at V and 0 bases at J; junction bases unmatched: 8. CDR3 sequence (DNA): TGTGCCAGTTGGACAGGACCCTATAGCAATCAGCCCCAGCATTTT. Translating gives CASWTGPYSNQPQHF.

The CDR3 DNA is TGTGCTAGTGGTTTCCCCGAAGGACAGGGGGACTATGGCTACACCTTC. Residues: CASGFPEGQGDYGYTF. This sequence joins TRBV12-5 and TRBJ1-2, with 10 bases identical to TRBD1. V lost 3 bases to trimming and J lost 3 bases; unmatched junction nucleotides: 7. Per germline, CDR1 LGHNT and CDR2 FRNRAP. This CDR3 is built from 16 residues.

This clone showed up just once. The chain uses TRBV28 and TRBJ1-5, with D unclear. The CDR3 is made up of 13 amino acids. CDR1 and CDR2 from the germline V gene are MDHEN and SYDVKM. With 1 base removed from V and 2 bases from J, the gap between germline ends came to 3 bases. The CDR3 here is CASSLSGNQPQHF. The CDR3 nucleotides read TGTGCCAGCAGTTTATCTGGCAATCAGCCCCAGCATTTT.

This chain connects TRBV7-8 to TRBJ2-7, with D perhaps matching TRBD2 (5 bases). The CDR3 is 15 amino acids. Between the trimmed V and J ends, which lost 5 bases and 7 bases, there was a span of 21 bases. CDR1 and CDR2 (germline): SGHVS, FQNEAQ. The CDR3 region is CASSTGRLTLREQYF. For the CDR3, the DNA is TGTGCCAGCAGCACGGGCCGACTAACCCTCCGGGAGCAGTACTTC.

This chain links TRBV7-3 with TRBJ2-5, with 8 positions matching TRBD2. The junction had 4 bases not matched to a gene; V was cut back by 5 bases and J by 5 bases. This CDR3 spans 13 amino acids. CDR1 is SGHTA, CDR2 FQGTGA, per germline. CDR3 in DNA: TGTGCCAGCAGCCCGGGGGGGTCGGAGACCCAGTACTTC. Its translation: CASSPGGSETQYF. Using reference TRBV7-3 and TRBJ2-5 for the parts outside the CDR3, the full variable domain is GAGVSQTPSNKVTEKGKYVELRCDPISGHTALYWYRQSLGQGPEFLIYFQGTGAADDSGLPNDRFFAVRPEGSVSTLKIQRTERGDSAVYLCASSPGGSETQYFGPGTRLLVL.

About this clone itself: The junction departs from the called germline gene at one end, perhaps through a read error. This sample also contains other DNA sequences that code for the same CDR3. The rearrangement uses TRBV29-1 and TRBJ2-7, with a weak D call TRBD1 (6 bases). CDR1 and CDR2 (germline): SQVTM, ANQGSEA. This CDR3 has 10 amino acids. The CDR3 region has the DNA TGCAGCGCAGGGGAGATCGAGCAGTACTTT. It translates to CSAGEIEQYF.

This rearrangement joins TRBV4-1 to TRBJ2-7, with TRBD2 identical over 7 bases. CDR1 is MGHRA, CDR2 YSYEKL, per germline. This CDR3 is built from 16 residues. V was clipped by 0 bases and J by 0 bases; unmatched bases: 5. The CDR3 nucleotides read TGCGCCAGCAGCCAAGATCGGGGAGGGGTCTCCTACGAGCAGTACTTC. Translation gives CASSQDRGGVSYEQYF.

The J gene is TRBJ1-4, the V gene TRBV15; tentative D call: TRBD1 (6 bases). From germline, CDR1 is LNHNV and CDR2 YYDKDF (reference sequence). CDR3 size: 14 residues. Trimming took off 0 bases at V and 8 bases at J, with 10 bases between the two ends. The CDR3 DNA follows: TGTGCCACCAGCAGAGAACAGGGCGAGGAAAAACTGTTTTTT. Translation: CATSREQGEEKLFF. Full variable domain (remainder filled in from reference TRBV15 and TRBJ1-4): DAMVIQNPRYQVTQFGKPVTLSCSQTLNHNVMYWYQQKSSQAPKLLFHYYDKDFNNEADTPDNFQSRRPNTSFCFLDIRSPGLGDTAMYLCATSREQGEEKLFFGSGTQLSVL.

The chain links TRBV6-5 to TRBJ2-3; D remains unclear. Germline CDR1 is MNHEY and CDR2 is SVGAGI. The CDR3 length is 12 residues. Deletions cut 8 bases from V and 5 bases from J, with 11 bases between. The CDR3 DNA is TGTGCCAGCGGCCTTGAATTAGATACGCAGTATTTT. Translation: CASGLELDTQYF.

The V and J genes are TRBV5-1 and TRBJ2-5; 7 bases align to TRBD2. Trimming at V came to 4 bases and at J to 3 bases, leaving 6 bases not matched to a gene. From germline, CDR1 is SGHRS and CDR2 YFSETQ. The CDR3 length is 14 residues. This chain's CDR3 is CASSTGGIKETQYF. DNA of the CDR3: TGCGCCAGCAGCACGGGGGGAATAAAAGAGACCCAGTACTTC.

The J gene is TRBJ1-2, the V gene TRBV28; 8 nucleotides align to TRBD1. This CDR3 region has 14 residues. CDR1 is MDHEN, CDR2 SYDVKM, per germline. V lost 6 bases to trimming and J lost 2 bases; unmatched junction nucleotides: 5. The CDR3: CASRTGGKNYGYTF. The CDR3 DNA is TGTGCCAGCAGAACAGGGGGGAAGAACTATGGCTACACCTTC.

This rearrangement joins TRBV7-9 to TRBJ2-1; D ambiguous. The V and J ends lost 3 bases and 10 bases respectively, with 7 bases between them. Germline V gives CDR1 SEHNR, CDR2 FQNEAQ (reference sequence). This CDR3 is 11 amino acids long. The CDR3 loop reads CASSFSQEQFF. As DNA, the CDR3 is TGTGCCAGCAGCTTCTCGCAGGAGCAGTTCTTC.

V gene TRBV4-1 combines with J gene TRBJ2-5; D uncertain. The CDR3 spans 14 residues. From germline, CDR1 is MGHRA and CDR2 YSYEKL. V was pared by 0 bases and J by 7 bases, with 12 bases between. CDR3 loop: CASSQDVLEGTQYF. The CDR3 nucleotides are TGCGCCAGCAGCCAAGATGTGCTAGAAGGGACCCAGTACTTC.

The chain combines TRBV9 with TRBJ2-3; 10 bases are shared with TRBD2. The CDR3 covers 16 residues. Germline V gives CDR1 SGDLS, CDR2 YYNGEE. V lost 0 bases and J lost 4; bases outside the gene matches: 5. The DNA of the CDR3 is TGTGCCAGCAGCGTAGGATCTAGCGGGAGAGCAGATACGCAGTATTTT. It encodes CASSVGSSGRADTQYF. Based on the CDR3 plus reference TRBV9 and TRBJ2-3, the full variable domain is DSGVTQTPKHLITATGQRVTLRCSPRSGDLSVYWYQQSLDQGLQFLIQYYNGEERAKGNILERFSAQQFPDLHSELNLSSLELGDSALYFCASSVGSSGRADTQYFGPGTRLTVL.

The V gene is TRBV2, the J gene TRBJ1-2; 10 bases are shared with TRBD1. The V gene's germline CDR1 is SNHLY and CDR2 FYNNEI. With 6 bases clipped from V and 7 bases from J, the junction kept 5 bases outside the gene matches. The CDR3 runs 13 residues. The CDR3 spells CASRSTGGLGYTF. The CDR3 DNA sequence: TGTGCCAGCAGATCGACAGGGGGCCTTGGCTACACCTTC.

This chain joins TRBV7-8 and TRBJ1-6, with 9 bases identical to TRBD1. The CDR3 is 15 residues long. V shed 5 bases and J 7 bases; nucleotides not matched to a gene: 6. Germline assignment: CDR1 SGHVS and CDR2 FQNEAQ. The CDR3 sequence is CASSRGTGTNSPLHF. CDR3 nucleotides: TGTGCCAGCAGCCGAGGGACAGGGACCAATTCACCCCTCCACTTT.

This chain joins TRBV7-2 and TRBJ1-1, with D perhaps TRBD1 (5 bases). Germline V gives CDR1 SGHTA, CDR2 FQGNSA. CDR3 length: 14 amino acids. V was trimmed by 4 bases and J by 2 bases, leaving 11 bases between them. CDR3 sequence: CASSSGRANTEAFF. CDR3 bases: TGTGCCAGCAGCTCCGGCAGGGCCAACACTGAAGCTTTCTTT. Full variable domain (rest looked up from reference TRBV7-2 and TRBJ1-1): GAGVSQSPSNKVTEKGKDVELRCDPISGHTALYWYRQSLGQGLEFLIYFQGNSAPDKSGLPSDRFSAERTGGSVSTLTIQRTQQEDSAVYLCASSSGRANTEAFFGQGTRLTVV.

This sequence joins TRBV7-9 and TRBJ1-1; the D gene is possibly TRBD1 (5 bases). The V gene lost 5 bases and the J gene lost 1 base, with 17 bases spanning the gap. CDR1 is SEHNR and CDR2 is FQNEAQ in the germline V gene (reference sequence). This CDR3 is 16 amino acids long. The CDR3 here is CASSEQVEGENTEAFF. The CDR3 DNA reads TGTGCCAGCAGCGAACAGGTGGAGGGAGAGAACACTGAAGCTTTCTTT.

This chain links TRBV18 with TRBJ2-5; possible D gene TRBD2, 6 bases. The CDR3 loop spans 15 amino acids. CDR1 KGHSH and CDR2 LQKENI come from the germline V gene. The germline V and J ends were trimmed by 6 bases and 0 bases, with 14 bases remaining between them. This CDR3 is CASSPRSGYQETQYF. The CDR3 DNA reads TGTGCCAGCTCCCCGAGGAGCGGGTACCAAGAGACCCAGTACTTC.

The chain combines TRBV27 with TRBJ1-1; D is unresolved. The CDR3 has 15 amino acids. CDR1 is MNHEY, CDR2 SMNVEV, per germline (reference sequence). V lost 2 bases and J lost 0, with 10 bases in between. CDR3 coding DNA: TGTGCCAGCAGTTTAGGAGGAAACATGAACACTGAAGCTTTCTTT. Protein product: CASSLGGNMNTEAFF.